One sample yielded the 20 T cell receptor beta chains listed below, sequenced in a study of cytomegalovirus exposure and HLA in healthy donors. It was with 60 Vbeta and 13 Jbeta primers that the PCR ran. Using immunoSEQ multiplex PCR, the repertoire was profiled, and TCRdb retains in-frame clones only, with some absent. This table holds 150,000 to 200,000 clones, just under 80% found once. Sequenced: PBMCs. All receptors come from a woman in her twenties or thirties in good health and CMV-seropositive.

Notes on this clone: An end of the junction differs from the germline gene, which may be a read error. The chain recombines TRBV5-1 with TRBJ2-1; 7 nucleotides match TRBD2. Germline CDR1 is SGHRS and CDR2 is YFSETQ. The CDR3 extends over 15 amino acids. CDR3 DNA: TGTGCCAGCAGCTCGGTGCTAGCGGCCTCCTCAGAGCAGTTCTTC. It is translated as CASSSVLAASSEQFF.

This rearrangement joins TRBV4-3 to TRBJ2-7, with TRBD1 matching 8 bases. Trimming removed 4 bases from V and 1 base from J; junction bases left unmatched: 3. Germline V gene data show CDR1 as LGHNA and CDR2 as YSLEER. The CDR3 has 14 residues. CDR3: CASSLYRGSYEQYF. The CDR3 DNA follows: TGCGCCAGCAGCCTCTACAGGGGGTCCTACGAGCAGTACTTC.

In this sample, this clone turned up a few times. Within the sample, other DNA sequences also encode this same CDR3. The chain uses TRBV28 and TRBJ1-1; TRBD1 matches 8 bases. Unmatched junction bases numbered 7, after V lost 5 bases and J lost 2 bases. In germline, CDR1 is MDHEN, CDR2 SYDVKM. CDR3 length: 15 amino acids. CDR3: CASSTEQGVNTEAFF. CDR3 DNA: TGTGCCAGCAGTACGGAACAGGGGGTAAACACTGAAGCTTTCTTT.

CDR3 region: CASSLGGGITDTQYF. The CDR3 region has the DNA TGTGCCAGCAGCTTAGGTGGGGGGATCACAGATACGCAGTATTTT. The V gene is TRBV7-8, the J gene TRBJ2-3, with D perhaps matching TRBD2 (6 bases). The CDR3 totals 15 residues. The ends were cut back, 1 base at V and 2 bases at J, with 10 bases in the middle. Germline V gives CDR1 SGHVS, CDR2 FQNEAQ.

The J gene is TRBJ1-2, the V gene TRBV27; D call uncertain. The CDR3 has 17 residues. The germline gives CDR1 MNHEY, CDR2 SMNVEV (reference sequence). V lost 5 bases and J lost 8, with 27 bases in between. The CDR3 coding sequence is TGTGCCAGCAGTCCTATCCTATTCCTGCGGACGGGAGAGGGCTACACCTTC. This codes for CASSPILFLRTGEGYTF.

In this sample, this clone turned up once. CDR3 region: CASSSDRSDTQYF. CDR3 DNA: TGTGCCAGCAGCTCCGACAGGTCAGATACGCAGTATTTT. V usage is TRBV7-2 and J usage is TRBJ2-3, with D perhaps matching TRBD1 (6 bases). Germline V CDR1 and CDR2: SGHTA, FQGNSA. V lost 4 bases and J 4 bases, leaving 9 bases between the germline ends. CDR3 length equals 13 residues. Supplemented by reference TRBV7-2 and TRBJ2-3, the full variable domain reads GAGVSQSPSNKVTEKGKDVELRCDPISGHTALYWYRQSLGQGLEFLIYFQGNSAPDKSGLPSDRFSAERTGGSVSTLTIQRTQQEDSAVYLCASSSDRSDTQYFGPGTRLTVL.

This clone was detected only once. The V gene is TRBV7-8, the J gene TRBJ1-5, with 7 bases that match TRBD1. Germline CDR1 is SGHVS and CDR2 is FQNEAQ. CDR3 length: 16 amino acids. V gave up 4 bases and J gave up 3 bases; unmatched junction bases: 9. The CDR3 reads CASSSQGRTPNQPQHF. DNA of the CDR3: TGTGCCAGCAGCTCACAGGGGAGGACCCCCAATCAGCCCCAGCATTTT.

The genes are TRBV7-6 and TRBJ2-1, with 9 bases fitting TRBD2. CDR3 size: 15 residues. V lost 6 bases and J lost 6; bases outside the gene matches: 9. The germline gives CDR1 SGHVS, CDR2 FNYEAQ. CDR3 region: CASRGGLAGTNEQFF. The CDR3 DNA sequence: TGTGCCAGCAGGGGTGGCCTAGCGGGAACCAATGAGCAGTTCTTC.

The CDR3 bases are TGTGCCAGCAGCAACGGGACAATAAGGAGTTCCGAGCAGTACTTC. Translation: CASSNGTIRSSEQYF. The rearrangement uses TRBV5-4 and TRBJ2-7; possible D gene TRBD1, 6 bases. V was pared by 4 bases and J by 6 bases, with 20 bases between. The CDR3 runs 15 residues. Germline CDR1 is SGHNT and CDR2 is YYREEE (reference sequence). Full variable domain (missing parts from reference TRBV5-4 and TRBJ2-7): ETGVTQSPTHLIKTRGQQVTLRCSSQSGHNTVSWYQQALGQGPQFIFQYYREEENGRGNFPPRFSGLQFPNYSSELNVNALELDDSALYLCASSNGTIRSSEQYFGPGTRLTVT.

The chain links TRBV23-1 to TRBJ1-2; 7 bases are a match to TRBD1. TRBV23-1 is assigned to the ORF class and has an uncertain function. V shed 6 bases, J shed 4 bases, and the junction held 29 bases outside the gene matches. The CDR3 runs to 21 residues. As DNA, the CDR3 is TGCGCCAGCAGCCGACCACAAGCGACGGACAGGACCCCTCCTTATTCCTATGGCTACACCTTC. Protein sequence: CASSRPQATDRTPPYSYGYTF.

A remark on this clone: The junction shows a germline mismatch at one end, possibly a read error. V usage is TRBV4-1 and J usage is TRBJ2-7; D is possibly TRBD1 (7 bases). This CDR3 is built from 16 residues. CDR1 is MGHRA and CDR2 is YSYEKL in the germline V gene. This CDR3 reads CASSQVPGGLTYGQYF. The CDR3 DNA follows: TGCGCCAGCAGCCAAGTCCCAGGGGGGCTGACCTACGGGCAGTACTTC.

The V gene is TRBV7-9, the J gene TRBJ1-2; D is possibly TRBD1 (6 bases). There are 13 residues in the CDR3. Germline lookup yields CDR1 SEHNR and CDR2 FQNEAQ (reference sequence). V gave up 1 base and J gave up 8 bases, with 11 bases separating them. The CDR3 region is CASSLVQGPGYTF. The CDR3 DNA is TGTGCCAGCAGCTTAGTTCAGGGGCCCGGCTACACCTTC.

The chain uses TRBV15 and TRBJ2-7; 8 bases map to TRBD1. The CDR3 runs 14 residues. With 5 bases clipped from V and 2 bases from J, the junction kept 5 bases outside the gene matches. In germline, CDR1 is LNHNV, CDR2 YYDKDF (reference sequence). CDR3 amino acids: CATSPGQEAYEQYF. The CDR3 DNA reads TGTGCCACCAGCCCGGGACAGGAGGCCTACGAGCAGTACTTC.

The rearrangement links TRBV5-1 to TRBJ2-5; 7 bases line up with TRBD1. The CDR3 extends over 15 amino acids. Germline CDR1 is SGHRS and CDR2 is YFSETQ. The V segment lost 4 bases and the J segment 5 bases; nucleotides outside the gene matches: 11. CDR3 in DNA: TGCGCCAGCAGCACACAGACAGGGTGGGTGGAGACCCAGTACTTC. Translated, it gives CASSTQTGWVETQYF.

This sequence joins TRBV5-4 and TRBJ2-7; D remains unclear. The V and J ends lost 1 base and 0 bases respectively, with 23 bases between them. Germline assignment: CDR1 SGHNT and CDR2 YYREEE (reference sequence). The CDR3 is made up of 19 amino acids. In DNA, the CDR3 is TGTGCCAGCAGCTTGTACCCCCCGAGGCAGACCCTCATCTCCTACGAGCAGTACTTC. It translates to CASSLYPPRQTLISYEQYF.

The CDR3 is CASRVRVYEQYF. In DNA, the CDR3 is TGTGCCAGCAGGGTCAGGGTCTACGAGCAGTACTTC. The V and J genes are TRBV2 and TRBJ2-5; a weak D match, TRBD1 (5 bases). The end of the DNA is better explained by TRBJ2-7, so the J call may be wrong. The CDR3 contains 12 residues. Germline V gene sequence: CDR1 SNHLY, CDR2 FYNNEI.

About this clone: Its ends do not fully match the called genes, so a read error is possible. This sequence joins TRBV5-1 and TRBJ2-2; TRBD1 aligns across 7 bases. This CDR3 region has 14 residues. CDR1 SGHRS and CDR2 YFSETQ come from the germline V gene. The CDR3 reads CASSAGQAPGEPFF. The CDR3 region has the DNA TGCGCCAGCAGCGCAGGACAGGCCCCCGGGGAGCCGTTTTTT.

This clone came up a few times. V and J are TRBV5-6 and TRBJ2-5; TRBD1 is a possible D gene (7 bases). The assigned J gene may be wrong: the sequence end matches TRBJ2-7 better. From germline, CDR1 is SGHDT and CDR2 YYEEEE. The length of the CDR3 is 15 residues. The CDR3 region has the DNA TGTGCCAGCAGCTCTACCAGACAGGGAGCGGGCGAGCAGTACTTC. Residues: CASSSTRQGAGEQYF.

The chain is built from TRBV28 and TRBJ1-2, with D hard to call. From germline, CDR1 is MDHEN and CDR2 SYDVKM. Trimming removed 7 bases at V and 4 bases at J, with 16 bases between. The CDR3 runs to 14 residues. The CDR3 coding sequence is TGTGCCAGCATCCCCAACGCGTACGGCTATGGCTACACCTTC. Its protein product is CASIPNAYGYGYTF.

The rearrangement links TRBV11-3 to TRBJ2-1, with D possibly matching TRBD1 (6 bases). This CDR3 region has 13 residues. V lost 8 bases to trimming and J lost 6 bases, with 14 bases between them. The germline V gene encodes CDR1 SGHNT and CDR2 YENEEA. CDR3 residues: CASSLGAGNEQFF. DNA for the CDR3: TGTGCCAGCTCTTTGGGGGCGGGCAATGAGCAGTTCTTC.